The following is a TCR beta chain sequence with its context. The target antigen is unknown. This entry comes from a study of shared clonotypes between healthy human individuals. Findings and limits, study-wide: Exclusively blood specimens were collected; tissue repertoires likely differ.

Sequencing used immunoSEQ multiplex PCR; TCRdb keeps in-frame clones, though not all of them. The table shows 650,000 to 700,000 clones, with 90% occurring only once. The CDR3 is made up of 15 amino acids. Germline V gene lookup returns CDR1 SGHVS and CDR2 FQNEAQ. V was clipped by 5 bases and J by 4 bases; unmatched bases: 4. The TCR sequence derives from a man in his late teens or twenties in good health. Some clones in this sample may be carry-over from other donors' samples. Sequenced: memory CD8+ T cells from PBMCs. This sample's subset: CD45RO+ cells pooled with CCR7-negative TemRA cells. V is TRBV7-8 and J is TRBJ1-4, with 10 bases matching TRBD1. CDR3 protein: CASSLGTGDNEKLFF. The CDR3 nucleotides are TGTGCCAGCAGCCTAGGGACAGGGGATAATGAAAAACTGTTTTTT.